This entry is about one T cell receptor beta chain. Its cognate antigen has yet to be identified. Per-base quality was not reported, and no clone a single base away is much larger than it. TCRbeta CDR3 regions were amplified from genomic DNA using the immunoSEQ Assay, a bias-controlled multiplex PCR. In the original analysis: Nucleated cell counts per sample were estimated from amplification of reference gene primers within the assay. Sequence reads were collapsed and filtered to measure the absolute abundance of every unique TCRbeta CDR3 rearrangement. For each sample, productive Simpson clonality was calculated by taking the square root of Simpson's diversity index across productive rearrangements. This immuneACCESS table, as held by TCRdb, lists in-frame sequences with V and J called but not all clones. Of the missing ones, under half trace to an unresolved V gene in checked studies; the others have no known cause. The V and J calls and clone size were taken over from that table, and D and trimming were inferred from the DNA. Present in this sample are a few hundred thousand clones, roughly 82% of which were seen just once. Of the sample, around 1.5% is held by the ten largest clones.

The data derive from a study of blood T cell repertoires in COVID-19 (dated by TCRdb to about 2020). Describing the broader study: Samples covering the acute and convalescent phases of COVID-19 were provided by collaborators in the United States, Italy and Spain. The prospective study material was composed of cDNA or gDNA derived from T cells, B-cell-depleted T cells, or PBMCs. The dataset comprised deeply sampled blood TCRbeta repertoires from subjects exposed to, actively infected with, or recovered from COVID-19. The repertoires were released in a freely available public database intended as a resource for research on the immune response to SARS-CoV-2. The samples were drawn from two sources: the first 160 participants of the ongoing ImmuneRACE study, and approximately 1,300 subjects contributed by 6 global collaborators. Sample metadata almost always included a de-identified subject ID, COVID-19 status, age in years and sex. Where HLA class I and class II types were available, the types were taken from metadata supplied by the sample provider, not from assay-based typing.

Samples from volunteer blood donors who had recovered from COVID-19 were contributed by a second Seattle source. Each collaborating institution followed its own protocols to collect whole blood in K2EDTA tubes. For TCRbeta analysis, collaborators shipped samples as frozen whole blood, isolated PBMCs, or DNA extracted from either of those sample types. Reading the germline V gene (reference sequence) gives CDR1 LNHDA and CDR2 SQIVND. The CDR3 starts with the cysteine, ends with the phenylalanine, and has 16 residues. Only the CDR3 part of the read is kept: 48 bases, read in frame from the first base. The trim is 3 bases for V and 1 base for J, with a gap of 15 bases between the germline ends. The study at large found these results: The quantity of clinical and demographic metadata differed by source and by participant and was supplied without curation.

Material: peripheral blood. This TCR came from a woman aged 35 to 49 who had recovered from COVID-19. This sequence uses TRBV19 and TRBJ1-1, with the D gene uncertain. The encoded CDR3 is CASSMAQASGNTEAFF. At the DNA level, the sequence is TGTGCCAGTAGTATGGCCCAGGCCTCCGGGAACACTGAAGCTTTCTTT.